Here is one T cell receptor (beta chain) with its context. The CDR3 has 13 residues. Germline loops: CDR1 MNHNS, CDR2 SASEGT. Trimming took 3 bases from V and 9 from J, leaving 12 bases between them. Only in-frame clones appear in the TCRdb table, and some are missing; sequencing was by immunoSEQ multiplex PCR. The repertoire includes approximately 240,000 clones, 84% of them detected once, and less than 20% sits in the top ten. This record belongs to a study of blood T cell repertoires in COVID-19. Sequenced material: peripheral blood. The chain uses TRBV6-1 and TRBJ2-1; tentative D call: TRBD1 (5 bases). The clonotype was recovered from a woman aged 80 or over with active or convalescent COVID-19. The CDR3 nucleotides are TGTGCCAGCAGTGACCTACAGGTTGTTGAGCAGTTCTTC. It codes for CASSDLQVVEQFF.